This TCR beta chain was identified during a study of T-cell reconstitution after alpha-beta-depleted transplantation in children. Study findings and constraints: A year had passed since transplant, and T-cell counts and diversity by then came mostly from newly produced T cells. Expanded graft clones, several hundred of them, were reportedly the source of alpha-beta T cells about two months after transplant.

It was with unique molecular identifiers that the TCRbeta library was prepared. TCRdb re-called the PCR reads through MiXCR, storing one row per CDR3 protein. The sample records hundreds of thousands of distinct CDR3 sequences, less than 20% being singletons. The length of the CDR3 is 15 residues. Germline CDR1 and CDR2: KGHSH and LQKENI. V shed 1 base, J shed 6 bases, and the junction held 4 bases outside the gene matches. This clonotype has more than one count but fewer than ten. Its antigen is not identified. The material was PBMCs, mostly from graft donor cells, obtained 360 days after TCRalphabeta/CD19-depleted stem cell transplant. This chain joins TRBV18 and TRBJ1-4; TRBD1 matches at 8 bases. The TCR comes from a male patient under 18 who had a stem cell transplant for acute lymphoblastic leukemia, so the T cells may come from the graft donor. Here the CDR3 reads CASSPLAGGYEKLFF. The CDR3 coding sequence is TGTGCCAGCTCACCACTCGCAGGGGGCTATGAAAAACTGTTTTTT.